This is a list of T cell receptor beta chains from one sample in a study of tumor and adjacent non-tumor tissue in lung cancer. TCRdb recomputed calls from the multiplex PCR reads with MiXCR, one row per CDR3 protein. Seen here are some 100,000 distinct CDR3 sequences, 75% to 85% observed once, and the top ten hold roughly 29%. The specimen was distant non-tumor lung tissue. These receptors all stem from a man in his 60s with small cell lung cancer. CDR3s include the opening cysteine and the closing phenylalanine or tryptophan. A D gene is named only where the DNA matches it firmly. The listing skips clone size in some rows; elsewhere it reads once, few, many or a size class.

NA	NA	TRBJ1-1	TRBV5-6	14	TGTGCCAACAGCCGGGGACAACTGAACACTGAAACTTTCTTT	CANSRGQLNTETFF
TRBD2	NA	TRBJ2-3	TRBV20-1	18	TGCAGCGCTATTCGCAAGGGATTGGGACTAGCGGGAGTTGATACGCATTATTTT	CSAIRKGLGLAGVDTHYF
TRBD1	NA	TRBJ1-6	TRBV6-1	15	TGTGTCAGTAGTGACAGGGGTGACTATAATTCACCCCTCCACTTT	CVSSDRGDYNSPLHF
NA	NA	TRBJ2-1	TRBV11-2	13	TGTGCCAGCAGCTTAGGGCGCGACAATGAGCTGTTCTTC	CASSLGRDNELFF
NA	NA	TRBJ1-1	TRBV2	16	TGTGCCAGCAGTGATAGGACCAAAGGGGACGGCCTTGAAACTTTCTTT	CASSDRTKGDGLETFF
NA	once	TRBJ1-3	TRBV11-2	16	TGTGCCAGCAGCTTAGCGGGCGCCTTCTCTGGAAACGCCACATATTTT	CASSLAGAFSGNATYF
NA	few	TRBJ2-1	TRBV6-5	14	TGTGTCAGCAGGCGCGATGGACGTAAGAATGAGCAGTTCTTC	CVSRRDGRKNEQFF
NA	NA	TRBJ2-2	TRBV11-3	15	TGTGCCAGCAACTTAGGCGTCTCTTCAGGATGGGAGCTGTTTTTT	CASNLGVSSGWELFF
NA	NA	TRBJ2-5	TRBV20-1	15	TGCAGTGCTAGAAGATTATCGGGATTCGTAGAGACCCAGTACTTC	CSARRLSGFVETQYF
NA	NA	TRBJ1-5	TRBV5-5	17	TGTGCCAGCAGCTTGGCCGGGGGCAGCCATAGCAATCAGCCCCGGCGTTTT	CASSLAGGSHSNQPRRF
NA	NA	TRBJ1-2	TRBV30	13	TGTACCTGGACGCCGATTTCTAACTATGGCTACACCTTC	CTWTPISNYGYTF
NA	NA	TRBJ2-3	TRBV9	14	TGTGCCAGCAGCAATATTCCTGTGCCAGATACGCAGTATTTT	CASSNIPVPDTQYF
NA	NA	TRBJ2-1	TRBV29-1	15	TGCAACGTTGTAACCCGTTCGACTCGCTACGATGAGCAGTTCTTC	CNVVTRSTRYDEQFF
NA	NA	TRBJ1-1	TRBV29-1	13	TGTAGCGTCTCGAGAGCCATGAACACTGAAGCTTTCTTT	CSVSRAMNTEAFF
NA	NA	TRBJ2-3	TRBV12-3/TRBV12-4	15	TGTGCCAACGGTTTCCTAACGGGAGCAACAGATACGCAGTATTTT	CANGFLTGATDTQYF
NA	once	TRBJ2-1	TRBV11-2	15	TGCGCCAGTAGCTTAGGAGGACAGAGTCGGAATGAGCAGTTCTTC	CASSLGGQSRNEQFF
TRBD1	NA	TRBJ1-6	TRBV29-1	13	TGCAGAGTTGCGACAGGGTGGGACTCATCCCTCCACTTT	CRVATGWDSSLHF
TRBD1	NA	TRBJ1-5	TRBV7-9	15	TGTGCCAGCAGCTTGGGAGGACAGGAGGATCAGTCCCAGCATTTT	CASSLGGQEDQSQHF
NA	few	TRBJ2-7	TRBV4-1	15	TGTGCCAGCAGCCAGCTACAGGAGAGCTCCTACGAGCAGTACTTC	CASSQLQESSYEQYF
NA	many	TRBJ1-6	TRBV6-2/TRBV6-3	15	TGTGCCAGCAGTACGGGAGGTCGGTATAATTCACCCCTCCACTTT	CASSTGGRYNSPLHF